This T cell receptor beta chain was sequenced for a study of T-cell reconstitution after alpha-beta-depleted transplantation in children. The TCRbeta library was prepared with unique molecular identifiers. TCRdb independently ran MiXCR on the PCR reads; one entry per CDR3 protein. The sample lists roughly 90,000 distinct CDR3 sequences, more than 9% occurring once. This clonotype was detected a few times. V was cut by 2 bases and J by 8 bases, with 9 bases left in between. CDR3 size: 13 residues. Germline V CDR1 and CDR2: SGHTA, FQGNSA. The sample here was PBMCs from the stem cell graft donor, taken from the stem cell graft. The chain is built from TRBV7-2 and TRBJ1-4, with D unresolved. This TCR was recovered from a human donor who donated a stem cell graft to a child with inherited bone marrow failure. The CDR3 nucleotides are TGTGCCAGCAGCTTAATCGGGTTCGAAAAACTGTTTTTT. Protein sequence: CASSLIGFEKLFF.